Listed below are T cell receptor beta chains from one sample, sequenced in a study of CD8+CD57+ T cells in acquired aplastic anemia. One entry per CDR3 protein, called by TCRdb with MiXCR from the reads. This table has around 190,000 distinct CDR3 sequences, nearly 50% appearing once. Sequencing was carried out using sorted CD4+, CD8+, or CD8+CD57+ T cells (not recorded which) from PBMCs. The origin of the receptors is a human donor with aplastic anemia. The CDR3 runs from the conserved cysteine through the conserved F or W. Each record gives: V gene, clone size, J gene, D gene, CDR3 DNA, CDR3 protein. D genes are given only for firm matches. Rows may omit the clone size; those that give it use once, few, many or a size class.

v_gene: TRBV15
abundance: many
j_gene: TRBJ1-2
d_gene: .
CDR3nt: TGTGCCACCAGTCTTCTGGCAGGGAAAAAGGCCTCTAACTATGGCTACACCTTC
CDR3aa: CATSLLAGKKASNYGYTF

v_gene: TRBV6-1
abundance: few
j_gene: TRBJ2-1
d_gene: .
CDR3nt: TGTGCCAGCACCCAAATGACGGTGAGCTCCTACAATGAGCAGTTCTTC
CDR3aa: CASTQMTVSSYNEQFF

v_gene: TRBV28
abundance: .
j_gene: TRBJ2-7
d_gene: .
CDR3nt: TGTGCCAGCAGTTTAGGGAACCCAGAACACGAGCAGTACTTC
CDR3aa: CASSLGNPEHEQYF

v_gene: TRBV19
abundance: .
j_gene: TRBJ2-1
d_gene: TRBD2
CDR3nt: TGTGCCAGTAGGCTAGCGGGAAACATATTCTTC
CDR3aa: CASRLAGNIFF

v_gene: TRBV20-1
abundance: many
j_gene: TRBJ2-7
d_gene: .
CDR3nt: TGCAGTGCTAGGCATAAGGGGGGCCCCGCCTACGAGCAGTACTTC
CDR3aa: CSARHKGGPAYEQYF

v_gene: TRBV7-9
abundance: .
j_gene: TRBJ1-1
d_gene: TRBD1
CDR3nt: TGTGCCAGCAGCATCCCAGGGGGGACTGAAGCTTTCTTT
CDR3aa: CASSIPGGTEAFF

v_gene: TRBV7-2
abundance: many
j_gene: TRBJ2-3
d_gene: TRBD2
CDR3nt: TGTGCCAGCAGCTCCCAGGTAGTCAGCGGGGGAAATACGCAGTATTTT
CDR3aa: CASSSQVVSGGNTQYF

v_gene: TRBV10-3
abundance: .
j_gene: TRBJ2-5
d_gene: .
CDR3nt: TGTGCCATCAGTGTACAGGACTTACAAGAGACCCAGTACTTT
CDR3aa: CAISVQDLQETQYF

v_gene: TRBV20-1
abundance: .
j_gene: TRBJ1-2
d_gene: TRBD1
CDR3nt: TGCAGCTTAGGGACAGGGTATGGCTACACCTTC
CDR3aa: CSLGTGYGYTF

v_gene: TRBV28
abundance: .
j_gene: TRBJ2-3
d_gene: TRBD1
CDR3nt: TGTGCCAGCAGTTCTCTCGCCGGGGACAGGGGCGAAATCACAGATACGCAGTATTTT
CDR3aa: CASSSLAGDRGEITDTQYF

v_gene: TRBV12-3/TRBV12-4
abundance: many
j_gene: TRBJ1-1
d_gene: .
CDR3nt: TGTGCCAGCACCGATAGACAGACCACTGAAGCTTTCTTT
CDR3aa: CASTDRQTTEAFF

v_gene: TRBV12-3/TRBV12-4
abundance: many
j_gene: TRBJ2-6
d_gene: TRBD1
CDR3nt: TGTGCCAGCAAACAGACAGGGTTAGAGGCCAACGTCCTGACTTTC
CDR3aa: CASKQTGLEANVLTF

v_gene: TRBV30
abundance: few
j_gene: TRBJ2-7
d_gene: .
CDR3nt: TGTGCCTGGAGTGTAATAGGGGTTTACAGGTCCTACGAGCAGTACTTC
CDR3aa: CAWSVIGVYRSYEQYF

v_gene: TRBV24-1
abundance: .
j_gene: TRBJ1-2
d_gene: .
CDR3nt: TGTGCCACCTCCGCCGTAAACTATGGCTACACCTTC
CDR3aa: CATSAVNYGYTF

v_gene: TRBV5-5
abundance: .
j_gene: TRBJ1-1
d_gene: TRBD1
CDR3nt: TGTGCCAGCAGCTTTTACAGGGGTGGGGACACTGAAGCTTTCTTT
CDR3aa: CASSFYRGGDTEAFF

v_gene: TRBV14
abundance: many
j_gene: TRBJ1-1
d_gene: .
CDR3nt: TGTGCCAGCAGCCAAGAGGGCGGCCGTTGGGCTGAAGCTTTCTTT
CDR3aa: CASSQEGGRWAEAFF

v_gene: TRBV20-1
abundance: many
j_gene: TRBJ1-1
d_gene: TRBD1
CDR3nt: TGCAGTGCTAGCCGGACAGGGGCGACTGAAGCTTTCTTT
CDR3aa: CSASRTGATEAFF

v_gene: TRBV19
abundance: .
j_gene: TRBJ2-7
d_gene: .
CDR3nt: TGTGCCAGTAGTATAGTCCCGTACGAGCAGTACTTC
CDR3aa: CASSIVPYEQYF

v_gene: TRBV20-1
abundance: .
j_gene: TRBJ1-6
d_gene: .
CDR3nt: TGCAGTGCTAAGATGGAGGGAGATTCACCCCTCCACTTT
CDR3aa: CSAKMEGDSPLHF

v_gene: TRBV15
abundance: .
j_gene: TRBJ2-1
d_gene: .
CDR3nt: TGTGCCACCAGCCGACCACTAGTCCAGGACAATGAGCAGTTCTTC
CDR3aa: CATSRPLVQDNEQFF

v_gene: TRBV20-1
abundance: .
j_gene: TRBJ2-1
d_gene: .
CDR3nt: TGCAGTGCTAGCCCCGGGAGAGGATACAATGAGCAGTTCTTC
CDR3aa: CSASPGRGYNEQFF

v_gene: TRBV20-1
abundance: .
j_gene: TRBJ2-1
d_gene: TRBD1
CDR3nt: TGCAGTGCTAGAGGCCCGGGACAGTACAATGAGCAGTTCTTC
CDR3aa: CSARGPGQYNEQFF

v_gene: TRBV12-3/TRBV12-4
abundance: .
j_gene: TRBJ2-1
d_gene: .
CDR3nt: TGTGCCAGCAGTCCAAAGATCTCTAGGGGCTTAGGGGTTAATGAGCAGTTCTTC
CDR3aa: CASSPKISRGLGVNEQFF

v_gene: TRBV2
abundance: .
j_gene: TRBJ1-2
d_gene: .
CDR3nt: TGTGCCAGCAGTTTAAACGGCGCTAACTATGGCTACACCTTC
CDR3aa: CASSLNGANYGYTF

v_gene: TRBV12-5
abundance: many
j_gene: TRBJ2-5
d_gene: .
CDR3nt: TGTGCTAGTGGCCCCGCGGGGGAGACCCAGTACTTC
CDR3aa: CASGPAGETQYF

v_gene: TRBV29-1
abundance: .
j_gene: TRBJ2-1
d_gene: .
CDR3nt: TGCAGCGATGCCAGGGTAGGTGAGCAGTTCTTC
CDR3aa: CSDARVGEQFF

v_gene: TRBV7-9
abundance: once
j_gene: TRBJ1-2
d_gene: .
CDR3nt: TGTGCCAGCAGCTCCGCCCCCGTGGGGGAGGGCTACACCTTC
CDR3aa: CASSSAPVGEGYTF

v_gene: TRBV3-1
abundance: few
j_gene: TRBJ2-3
d_gene: .
CDR3nt: TGTGCCAGCAGCCGCTCAGATACGCAGTATTTT
CDR3aa: CASSRSDTQYF

v_gene: TRBV24-1
abundance: once
j_gene: TRBJ1-5
d_gene: TRBD1
CDR3nt: TGTGCCACCAGTGCAACCGGGACAGTAAATCAGCCCCAGCATTTT
CDR3aa: CATSATGTVNQPQHF

v_gene: TRBV7-9
abundance: .
j_gene: TRBJ1-2
d_gene: .
CDR3nt: TGTGCCAGCAGCTTACAGCCCCTCTATGGCTACACCTTC
CDR3aa: CASSLQPLYGYTF

v_gene: TRBV12-3/TRBV12-4
abundance: many
j_gene: TRBJ1-4
d_gene: .
CDR3nt: TGTGCCAGCAGAACAGGGCGTCCTGAAAAACTGTTTTTT
CDR3aa: CASRTGRPEKLFF